The clone carrying this T cell receptor beta chain was seen repeatedly, ten times or more. Its antigen is not known. The sequenced fragment ends 3 residues before the CDR3 boundary, so the rest is inferred from the germline J gene. This sample stems from a study of T cell clonality in common variable immunodeficiency. The V and J ends lost 6 bases and 0 bases, in that order; junction bases with no gene match: 8. The CDR3 is 15 amino acids. Germline values: CDR1 DFQATT, CDR2 SNEGSKA (reference sequence). Libraries were prepared by immunoSEQ multiplex PCR; TCRdb keeps only in-frame clonotypes and omits some of them. This sample carries about 42,000 clones, none of them present only once. General observations from the study: Reportedly, TCR beta sequences from common variable immunodeficiency showed fewer deletions and N-nucleotide insertions.

Of CVID subjects, around 16 were female and 29 male, mean age about 40. The sample consisted of peripheral blood mononuclear cells. The TCR sequence derives from a human donor with common variable immunodeficiency. The genes are TRBV20-1 and TRBJ2-1; 7 nucleotides agree with TRBD2. The CDR3 loop is CSAGGRGSSYNEQFF. CDR3 DNA (partial): TGCAGTGCCGGCGGGCGGGGGAGCTCCTACAATGAG.